These 28 T cell receptor beta chains share one sample of origin, sequenced in a study of control samples from healthy donors and cancer patients. Some clones are missing from TCRdb's copy, which holds only in-frame ones; the method was immunoSEQ multiplex PCR. The profile shows 90,000 to 150,000 clones, approximately 90% of them singletons. The sample was blood. These receptors came from a man aged 40-55 years in good health.

The gene calls are TRBV9 and TRBJ2-7; 12 bases fit TRBD2. Trimming at V came to 2 bases and at J to 3 bases, leaving 3 bases not matched to a gene. The CDR3 runs 15 residues. Germline V gene lookup returns CDR1 SGDLS and CDR2 YYNGEE. The CDR3: CASSVGLAGHYEQYF. CDR3 DNA sequence: TGTGCCAGCAGCGTCGGACTAGCGGGGCACTACGAGCAGTACTTC.

This clone showed up just once. The genes are TRBV19 and TRBJ2-1; TRBD1 matches 10 bases. The CDR3 covers 15 residues. V dropped 9 bases and J dropped 7; count of bases not matched to a gene: 12. CDR1 is LNHDA, CDR2 SQIVND, per germline (reference sequence). CDR3 residues: CARHPTGGLWNEQFF. The CDR3 coding sequence is TGTGCCAGACACCCGACAGGGGGCCTTTGGAATGAGCAGTTCTTC. Full variable domain (rest looked up from reference TRBV19 and TRBJ2-1): DGGITQSPKYLFRKEGQNVTLSCEQNLNHDAMYWYRQDPGQGLRLIYYSQIVNDFQKGDIAEGYSVSREKKESFPLTVTSAQKNPTAFYLCARHPTGGLWNEQFFGPGTRLTVL.

The V call is TRBV5-6, the J call TRBJ2-1; 12 bases match TRBD2. There are 13 residues in the CDR3. In germline, CDR1 is SGHDT, CDR2 YYEEEE. V shed 5 bases, J shed 10 bases, and the junction held 4 bases outside the gene matches. This CDR3 reads CASSYGLAGEQFF. The CDR3 DNA is TGTGCCAGCAGTTACGGACTAGCGGGGGAGCAGTTCTTC.

The chain links TRBV7-2 to TRBJ2-7, with 10 nucleotides matching TRBD1. This CDR3 comprises 15 residues. The germline gives CDR1 SGHTA, CDR2 FQGNSA. V lost 5 bases to trimming and J lost 2 bases; unmatched junction nucleotides: 6. The chain's CDR3 is CASSEGQGSPYEQYF. In nucleotides, the CDR3 is TGTGCCAGCAGCGAGGGACAGGGGAGCCCCTACGAGCAGTACTTC.

A word on this clone: The junction does not match germline at one end; this may be a read error. This chain connects TRBV5-1 to TRBJ1-2, with unresolved D. The CDR3 spans 13 residues. CDR1 SGHRS and CDR2 YFSETQ come from the germline V gene. Here the CDR3 DNA reads TGCGCCAGCAGCTTGGAAGGAGACTATGGCCACACCTTC. Translated, it gives CASSLEGDYGHTF.

This chain connects TRBV3-1 (or the pseudogene TRBV3-2) to TRBJ2-3; D is possibly TRBD2 (5 bases). Germline V gene lookup returns CDR1 LGHDT and CDR2 YNNKEL (reference sequence). The CDR3 sequence is 17 residues long. V was shortened by 0 bases and J by 5 bases, with 18 bases between the two germline ends. CDR3 region: CASSQDVQAGAGDTQYF. The CDR3 DNA reads TGTGCCAGCAGCCAAGATGTCCAGGCGGGCGCTGGAGATACGCAGTATTTT.

The rearrangement joins TRBV19 to TRBJ1-5, with 10 bases aligning to TRBD1. The junction had 5 bases not matched to a gene; V was cut back by 6 bases and J by 0 bases. This CDR3 spans 16 amino acids. Germline V gene lookup returns CDR1 LNHDA and CDR2 SQIVND (reference sequence). The CDR3 loop reads CASSEGQGYSNQPQHF. The CDR3, as DNA: TGTGCCAGTAGCGAGGGACAGGGGTATAGCAATCAGCCCCAGCATTTT.

The chain recombines TRBV6-5 with TRBJ1-2; D perhaps matches TRBD1 (6 bases). CDR1 and CDR2 (germline): MNHEY, SVGAGI. V lost 6 bases and J lost 8, with 16 bases in between. The CDR3 spans 13 residues. CDR3 region: CASSADKQGGYTF. CDR3 bases: TGTGCCAGCAGCGCCGACAAGCAGGGGGGCTACACCTTC.

In nucleotides, the CDR3 is TGTGCCAGCTCACCAGGAGTGGCAGAGACCCAGTACTTC. Its protein product is CASSPGVAETQYF. This rearrangement joins TRBV18 to TRBJ2-5; D unresolved. V lost 2 bases to trimming and J lost 4 bases, with 8 bases between them. This CDR3 contains 13 residues. Germline CDR1 and CDR2: KGHSH and LQKENI. Filled out from reference TRBV18 and TRBJ2-5, the complete variable domain reads NAGVMQNPRHLVRRRGQEARLRCSPMKGHSHVYWYRQLPEEGLKFMVYLQKENIIDESGMPKERFSAEFPKEGPSILRIQQVVRGDSAAYFCASSPGVAETQYFGPGTRLLVL.

The chain is built from TRBV30 and TRBJ2-7, with TRBD1 matching 9 bases. CDR3 length equals 14 residues. Germline V gene sequence: CDR1 GTSNPN, CDR2 SVGIG (reference sequence). The junction had 5 bases not matched to a gene; V was cut back by 3 bases and J by 2 bases. CDR3 coding DNA: TGTGCCTGGAGGGACAGGGGATTCACCTACGAGCAGTACTTC. This translates into CAWRDRGFTYEQYF.

The chain joins TRBV19 to TRBJ1-3; D is perhaps TRBD1 (6 bases). V was pared by 9 bases and J by 4 bases, with 13 bases between. CDR1 and CDR2 (germline): LNHDA, SQIVND (reference sequence). The CDR3 sequence is 13 residues long. The CDR3 region is CASNSGTGNTIYF. Here the CDR3 DNA reads TGTGCCAGCAACAGTGGGACAGGAAACACCATATATTTT.

The V and J genes are TRBV7-9 and TRBJ1-1; possibly TRBD1 for D (5 bases). CDR3 length: 15 residues. V was clipped by 4 bases and J by 5 bases, with 17 bases between them. CDR1 is SEHNR and CDR2 is FQNEAQ in the germline V gene (reference sequence). CDR3 sequence (DNA): TGTGCCAGCAGCTCCCGTAGGAACGGGGCTACTGAAGCTTTCTTT. Translating gives CASSSRRNGATEAFF.

The chain is built from TRBV13 and TRBJ2-3; D call uncertain. The V end lost 5 bases, the J end lost 3 bases, and 6 bases lay between the germline ends. This CDR3 spans 12 amino acids. The germline V gene encodes CDR1 PRHDT and CDR2 FYEKMQ (reference sequence). Written as DNA, the CDR3 is TGTGCCAGCAGCACCTGGACAGATACGCAGTATTTT. It specifies CASSTWTDTQYF. Variable domain in full (rest from reference TRBV13 and TRBJ2-3): AAGVIQSPRHLIKEKRETATLKCYPIPRHDTVYWYQQGPGQDPQFLISFYEKMQSDKGSIPDRFSAQQFSDYHSELNMSSLELGDSALYFCASSTWTDTQYFGPGTRLTVL.

V usage is TRBV14 and J usage is TRBJ1-6; 10 bases are shared with TRBD1. In germline, CDR1 is SGHDN, CDR2 FVKESK. With 3 bases clipped from V and 8 bases from J, the junction kept 7 bases outside the gene matches. The CDR3 covers 16 residues. CDR3 protein: CASSQGQGIFYSPLHF. The CDR3 DNA is TGTGCCAGCAGCCAGGGACAGGGGATTTTTTATTCACCCCTCCACTTT.

This sequence joins TRBV5-1 and TRBJ2-2; D gene uncertain. V was cut by 5 bases and J by 6 bases, with 8 bases left in between. The CDR3 is 12 residues long. CDR1 and CDR2 (germline): SGHRS, YFSETQ. CDR3 sequence: CASSNTAGELFF. As DNA, the CDR3 is TGCGCCAGCAGTAACACGGCCGGGGAGCTGTTTTTT.

This clone came up once. This chain connects TRBV5-6 to TRBJ1-1; 7 nucleotides agree with TRBD1. Germline V gives CDR1 SGHDT, CDR2 YYEEEE. This CDR3 region has 19 residues. The ends lost 4 bases at V and 3 bases at J; junction bases unmatched: 21. The CDR3 DNA is TGTGCCAGCAGCAGCTTGGAGTTGATCAGGGGGGGAGGTTACACTGAAGCTTTCTTT. Its protein product is CASSSLELIRGGGYTEAFF.

Only one count was recorded for this clone. This chain connects TRBV12-5 to TRBJ2-5; TRBD2 matches 9 bases. The CDR3 spans 17 residues. From germline, CDR1 is LGHNT and CDR2 FRNRAP. V shed 3 bases and J 7 bases; nucleotides not matched to a gene: 15. The CDR3 protein is CASGFVYLAGGVRTQYF. In DNA form, the CDR3 reads TGTGCTAGTGGTTTTGTATATCTCGCGGGGGGGGTGAGGACCCAGTACTTC.

The rearrangement uses TRBV28 and TRBJ2-3, with 7 bases identical to TRBD2. Germline values: CDR1 MDHEN, CDR2 SYDVKM. The CDR3 is 14 residues long. Trimming took 6 bases from V and 4 from J; bases not matched to a gene: 7. The CDR3: CASSRGVLADTQYF. The CDR3 coding sequence is TGTGCCAGCAGCCGGGGGGTTTTGGCAGATACGCAGTATTTT. Combining the CDR3 with reference TRBV28 and TRBJ2-3 gives the whole variable domain DVKVTQSSRYLVKRTGEKVFLECVQDMDHENMFWYRQDPGLGLRLIYFSYDVKMKEKGDIPEGYSVSREKKERFSLILESASTNQTSMYLCASSRGVLADTQYFGPGTRLTVL.

This chain links TRBV6-2 or TRBV6-3 with TRBJ2-3; no definite D call. This CDR3 comprises 11 residues. V was trimmed by 5 bases and J by 10 bases, leaving 10 bases between them. CDR1 and CDR2 from the germline V gene are MNHEY and SVGEGT. DNA for the CDR3: TGTGCCAGCAGTCAAGGTTTTGCGCAGTATTTT. Residues: CASSQGFAQYF.

The chain employs TRBV9 and TRBJ2-2; D remains unclear. Germline V gene data show CDR1 as SGDLS and CDR2 as YYNGEE. V was pared by 5 bases and J by 2 bases, with 4 bases between. The CDR3 runs to 12 residues. CDR3 coding DNA: TGTGCCAGCAGTACCAACACCGGGGAGCTGTTTTTT. Translated: CASSTNTGELFF.

This sequence joins TRBV2 and TRBJ1-4; TRBD1 matches at 9 bases. Germline V gene data show CDR1 as SNHLY and CDR2 as FYNNEI. The CDR3 runs to 17 residues. The trim removed 5 bases at V and 0 bases at J, leaving 7 bases unmatched. The DNA for the CDR3 is TGTGCCAGCAGTTGGGACAGGGCGCTAGCAACTAATGAAAAACTGTTTTTT. It specifies CASSWDRALATNEKLFF.

The CDR3 DNA follows: TGTGCCAGCTCACCAGGTGACGGCCTCGGCTACACCTTC. Residues: CASSPGDGLGYTF. The chain is built from TRBV18 and TRBJ1-2, with D unclear. CDR1 is KGHSH, CDR2 LQKENI, per germline. Trimming took 2 bases from V and 8 from J, leaving 12 bases between them. The CDR3 is 13 residues long.

V gene TRBV6-2 or TRBV6-3 combines with J gene TRBJ2-1; 8 nucleotides agree with TRBD2. The germline gives CDR1 MNHEY, CDR2 SVGEGT. The CDR3 length is 20 residues. Trimming took 5 bases from V and 0 from J; bases not matched to a gene: 18. CDR3 in amino acids: CASSAHWAGGTRSSYNEQFF. CDR3 in DNA: TGTGCCAGCAGTGCCCACTGGGCGGGGGGCACCCGCAGCTCCTACAATGAGCAGTTCTTC.

This clone was seen only once. The genes are TRBV27 and TRBJ2-7; 8 bases fit TRBD1. Looked up from germline, CDR1 is MNHEY and CDR2 is SMNVEV (reference sequence). This CDR3 is 21 amino acids long. With 6 bases clipped from V and 3 bases from J, the junction kept 28 bases outside the gene matches. CDR3 protein: CASSTRWDRPFSTPTYYEQYF. CDR3 bases: TGTGCCAGCAGCACCCGTTGGGACAGGCCCTTTTCTACCCCCACCTACTACGAGCAGTACTTC.

The CDR3 loop is CASSQDKGFGYTF. The CDR3 DNA reads as TGCGCCAGCAGCCAAGATAAAGGTTTTGGCTACACCTTC. This chain joins TRBV4-3 and TRBJ1-2; no reliable D call. There are 13 residues in the CDR3. V lost 0 bases and J 7 bases, leaving 9 bases between the germline ends. Germline-derived CDR1 and CDR2 are LGHNA and YSLEER.

V and J are TRBV7-9 and TRBJ2-1; 15 nucleotides align to TRBD2. This CDR3 has 18 residues. Unmatched junction bases numbered 6, after V lost 6 bases and J lost 0 bases. The germline V gene has CDR1 SEHNR and CDR2 FQNEAQ (reference sequence). The CDR3 coding sequence is TGTGCCAGCAGATCGGGACTAGCGGGGGGTAGCTCCTACAATGAGCAGTTCTTC. It codes for CASRSGLAGGSSYNEQFF.

This chain joins TRBV24-1 and TRBJ1-1; D unclear. Per germline, CDR1 KGHDR and CDR2 SFDVKD. The V end lost 5 bases, the J end lost 12 bases, and 18 bases lay between the germline ends. This CDR3 is 13 amino acids long. The CDR3 nucleotides read TGTGCCACCAGTGGGGGAGGATTGGGGATGACTTTCTTT. This translates into CATSGGGLGMTFF.

V and J are TRBV5-4 and TRBJ1-2; 10 bases are a match to TRBD1. The CDR3 totals 16 residues. Trimming removed 4 bases from V and 5 bases from J; junction bases left unmatched: 11. Germline V gene data show CDR1 as SGHNT and CDR2 as YYREEE (reference sequence). The CDR3 DNA reads TGTGCCAGCAGCCCCCGGCGACAGGGGGCAGGTTATGGCTACACCTTC. Its protein is CASSPRRQGAGYGYTF.